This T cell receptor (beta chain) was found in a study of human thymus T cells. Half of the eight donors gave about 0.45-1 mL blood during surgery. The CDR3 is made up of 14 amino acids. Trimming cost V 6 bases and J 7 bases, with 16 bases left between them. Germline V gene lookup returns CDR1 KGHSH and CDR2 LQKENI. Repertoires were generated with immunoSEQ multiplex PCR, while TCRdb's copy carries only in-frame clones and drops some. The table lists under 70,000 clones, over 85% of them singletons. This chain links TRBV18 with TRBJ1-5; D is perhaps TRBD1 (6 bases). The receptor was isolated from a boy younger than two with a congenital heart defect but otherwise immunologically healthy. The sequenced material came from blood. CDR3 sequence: CASSSGEGRQPQHF. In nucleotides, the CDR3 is TGTGCCAGCTCGTCAGGGGAAGGGAGGCAGCCCCAGCATTTT.